The rows below give T cell receptor beta chains drawn from one sample of a study of shared clonotypes between healthy human individuals. Sequencing used immunoSEQ multiplex PCR; TCRdb keeps in-frame clones, though not all of them. The sample holds some 2 million clones; around 96% are singletons and the top ten take more than 0.9%. Material: naive CD8+ T cells sorted from blood. The receptors here all came from a man between 18 and 35 years old in good health. Each CDR3 is given with its conserved first and last residue. Fields, in order: clone size, J gene, D gene, V gene, CDR3 DNA, CDR3 protein. D genes are given only for firm matches. Some rows mark clone size as missing; the rest say once, few, many or name a class of expanded clone.

clone_size: NA
j_call: TRBJ1-5
d_call: NA
v_call: TRBV28
cdr3_nt: TGTGCCAGCAGTTCCCAGGGTGAAAGCAATCAGCCCCAGCATTTT
cdr3_aa: CASSSQGESNQPQHF

clone_size: NA
j_call: TRBJ1-6
d_call: TRBD1
v_call: TRBV13
cdr3_nt: TGTGCCAGCAGCTCCAGTTTCTCCGGGACAGCCAATTCACCCCTCCACTTT
cdr3_aa: CASSSSFSGTANSPLHF

clone_size: NA
j_call: TRBJ2-4
d_call: TRBD2
v_call: TRBV6-5
cdr3_nt: TGTGCCAGCAGTTCCCATCACTTAGCGGGGAACATTCAGTACTTC
cdr3_aa: CASSSHHLAGNIQYF

clone_size: NA
j_call: TRBJ1-1
d_call: NA
v_call: TRBV6-6
cdr3_nt: TGTGCCAGCGGGGCTGAAGCTTTCTTT
cdr3_aa: CASGAEAFF

clone_size: NA
j_call: TRBJ1-1
d_call: NA
v_call: TRBV30
cdr3_nt: TGTGCCTGGAGTCTAACACTGAACACTGAAGCTTTCTTT
cdr3_aa: CAWSLTLNTEAFF

clone_size: NA
j_call: TRBJ2-7
d_call: TRBD2
v_call: TRBV10-3
cdr3_nt: TGTGCCATCAGGGAACCTAGCGGGAGGAACTACTACGAGCAGTACTTC
cdr3_aa: CAIREPSGRNYYEQYF

clone_size: NA
j_call: TRBJ2-7
d_call: NA
v_call: TRBV5-1
cdr3_nt: TGCGCCAGCAGCCTGATTGGGAAAGAAGGGGCGCTTATGTACGAGCAGTACTTC
cdr3_aa: CASSLIGKEGALMYEQYF

clone_size: NA
j_call: TRBJ2-1
d_call: TRBD2
v_call: TRBV27
cdr3_nt: TGTGCCAGCAGTTTGGGGACTAGATCCTACAATGAGCAGTTCTTC
cdr3_aa: CASSLGTRSYNEQFF

clone_size: NA
j_call: TRBJ2-1
d_call: NA
v_call: TRBV5-1
cdr3_nt: TGCGCCAGCAGCTCCGGGGACGCAAGCACCAATGAGCAGTTCTTC
cdr3_aa: CASSSGDASTNEQFF

clone_size: once
j_call: TRBJ1-6
d_call: NA
v_call: TRBV7-9
cdr3_nt: TGTGCCAGCAGCTTAGGGGCAGTTCTTAATTCACCCCTCCACTTT
cdr3_aa: CASSLGAVLNSPLHF

clone_size: once
j_call: TRBJ1-1
d_call: NA
v_call: TRBV25-1
cdr3_nt: TGTGCCAGCAGTGTATCAGGGTATACTGAAGCTTTCTTT
cdr3_aa: CASSVSGYTEAFF